This TCR beta chain was captured by sequencing in a study of blood T cell repertoires in COVID-19. Study as a whole: COVID-19 samples collected from the United States, Italy and Spain covered acute and convalescent phases. PBMCs, B-cell-depleted T cells, or T cells were the source of the cDNA or gDNA that made up the material.

Original analysis: Reference gene primer amplification gave estimated nucleated cell counts. Data came from immunoSEQ multiplex PCR; TCRdb stores just in-frame clones and leaves some out. V, J and clone size were drawn from that table, and D and trimming were deduced from the DNA. The table has fewer than 250,000 clones, about 86% seen once. CDR1 and CDR2 from the germline V gene are SGHAT and FQNNGV. With 1 base clipped from V and 8 bases from J, the junction kept 6 bases outside the gene matches. The CDR3 covers 15 residues. The chain is built from TRBV11-2 and TRBJ2-1; 9 nucleotides line up with TRBD2. Sequencing was performed on peripheral blood. The receptor comes from a woman between 45 and 65 years old with acute or convalescent COVID-19. CDR3 nucleotide sequence: TGTGCCAGCAGCTTAGGCGGGAGGGCCTCTCATGAGCAGTTCTTC. This codes for CASSLGGRASHEQFF. The full variable domain, completed using reference TRBV11-2 and TRBJ2-1, is EAGVAQSPRYKIIEKRQSVAFWCNPISGHATLYWYQQILGQGPKLLIQFQNNGVVDDSQLPKDRFSAERLKGVDSTLKIQPAKLEDSAVYLCASSLGGRASHEQFFGPGTRLTVL.